The clone carrying this TCR beta chain was recorded at least ten times. The antigen remains unidentified. The sample comes from a study of identical twins. Points from the study as a whole: Possibly, invariant MAIT and iNKT cells partly confounded zero-insertion analyses.

Carrying unique molecular identifiers, the cDNA also gained a universal primer site through template switching. One entry per CDR3 protein results from TCRdb running MiXCR on the 5' RACE reads. The data contain 120,000 to 150,000 distinct CDR3 sequences, under 4.5% of them singletons. The CDR3 is 18 amino acids. Germline CDR1 and CDR2: KGHDR and SFDVKD. V was shortened by 0 bases and J by 6 bases, with 20 bases between the two germline ends. The sample consisted of memory T cells sorted from blood. V and J are TRBV24-1 and TRBJ2-1; TRBD2 might be the D (7 bases). The sequence was collected from a man younger than 30 in good health. In nucleotides, the CDR3 is TGTGCCACCAGTGATTTGCAGGGGAGGGAGGCCTTAATCAATGAGCAGTTCTTC. Translated: CATSDLQGREALINEQFF.